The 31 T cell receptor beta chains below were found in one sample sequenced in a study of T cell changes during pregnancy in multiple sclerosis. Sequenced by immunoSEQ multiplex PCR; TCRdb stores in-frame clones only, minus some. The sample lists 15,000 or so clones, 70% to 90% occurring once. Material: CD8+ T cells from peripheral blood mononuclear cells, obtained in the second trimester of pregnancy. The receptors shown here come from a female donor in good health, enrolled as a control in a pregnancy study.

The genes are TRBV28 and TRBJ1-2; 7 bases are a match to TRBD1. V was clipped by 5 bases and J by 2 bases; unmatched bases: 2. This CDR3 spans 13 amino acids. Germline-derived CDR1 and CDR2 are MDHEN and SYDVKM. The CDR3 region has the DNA TGTGCCAGCAGTCCGACAGGGAACTATGGCTACACCTTC. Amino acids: CASSPTGNYGYTF.

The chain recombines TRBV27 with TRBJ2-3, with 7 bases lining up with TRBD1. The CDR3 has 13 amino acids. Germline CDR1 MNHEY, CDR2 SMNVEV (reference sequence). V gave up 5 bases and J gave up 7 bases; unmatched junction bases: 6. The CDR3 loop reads CASSDRVAYTQYF. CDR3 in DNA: TGTGCCAGCAGTGACAGGGTCGCTTATACGCAGTATTTT.

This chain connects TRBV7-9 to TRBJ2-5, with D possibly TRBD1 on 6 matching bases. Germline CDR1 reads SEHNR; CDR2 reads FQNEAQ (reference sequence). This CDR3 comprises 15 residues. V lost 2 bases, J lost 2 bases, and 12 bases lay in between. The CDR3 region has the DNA TGTGCCAGCAGCTTATCAGAGGGGACACAAGAGACCCAGTACTTC. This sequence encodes CASSLSEGTQETQYF.

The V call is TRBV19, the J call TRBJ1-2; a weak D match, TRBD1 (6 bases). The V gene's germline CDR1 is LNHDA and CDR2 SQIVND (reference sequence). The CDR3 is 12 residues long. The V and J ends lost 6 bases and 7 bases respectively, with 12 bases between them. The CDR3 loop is CASSIHRAGYTF. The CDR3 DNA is TGTGCCAGTAGCATTCACAGGGCTGGCTACACCTTC.

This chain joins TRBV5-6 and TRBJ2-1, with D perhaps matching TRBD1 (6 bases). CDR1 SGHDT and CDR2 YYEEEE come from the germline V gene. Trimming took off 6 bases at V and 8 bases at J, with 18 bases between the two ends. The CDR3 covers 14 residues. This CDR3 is CASKTPGEIDEQFF. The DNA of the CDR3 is TGTGCCAGCAAAACCCCAGGGGAGATCGATGAGCAGTTCTTC.

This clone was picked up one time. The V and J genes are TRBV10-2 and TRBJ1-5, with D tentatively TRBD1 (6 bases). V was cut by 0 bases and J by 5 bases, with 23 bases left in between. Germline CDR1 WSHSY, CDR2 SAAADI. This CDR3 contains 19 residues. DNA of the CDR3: TGCGCCAGCAGTGAGTCGGTCTCCGGATCGGGGGGCGTGGATCAGCCCCAGCATTTT. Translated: CASSESVSGSGGVDQPQHF.

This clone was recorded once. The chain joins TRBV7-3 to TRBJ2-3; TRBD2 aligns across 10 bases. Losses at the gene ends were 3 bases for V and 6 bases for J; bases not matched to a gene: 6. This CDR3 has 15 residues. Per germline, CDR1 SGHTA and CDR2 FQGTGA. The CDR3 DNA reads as TGTGCCAGCAGCTTCTTAGCGGGGGGTGGGGATACGCAGTATTTT. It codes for CASSFLAGGGDTQYF.

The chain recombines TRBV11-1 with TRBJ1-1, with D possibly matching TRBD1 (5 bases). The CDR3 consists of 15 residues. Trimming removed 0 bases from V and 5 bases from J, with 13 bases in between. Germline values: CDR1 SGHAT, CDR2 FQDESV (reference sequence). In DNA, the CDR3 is TGTGCCAGCAGCTTAGCAGACAGCGGGCGAACTGAAGCTTTCTTT. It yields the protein CASSLADSGRTEAFF.

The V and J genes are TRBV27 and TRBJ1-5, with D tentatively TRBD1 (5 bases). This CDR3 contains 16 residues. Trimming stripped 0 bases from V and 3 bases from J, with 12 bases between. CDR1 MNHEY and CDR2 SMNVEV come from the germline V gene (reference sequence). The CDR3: CASSLSRGGSNQPQHF. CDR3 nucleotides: TGTGCCAGCAGTTTATCGAGGGGAGGGTCCAATCAGCCCCAGCATTTT.

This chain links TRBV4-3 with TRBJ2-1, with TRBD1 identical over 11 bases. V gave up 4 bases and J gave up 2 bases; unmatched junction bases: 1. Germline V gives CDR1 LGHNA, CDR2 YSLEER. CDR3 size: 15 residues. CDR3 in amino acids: CASSRGQGAYNEQFF. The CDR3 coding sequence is TGCGCCAGCAGCCGGGGACAGGGGGCCTACAATGAGCAGTTCTTC.

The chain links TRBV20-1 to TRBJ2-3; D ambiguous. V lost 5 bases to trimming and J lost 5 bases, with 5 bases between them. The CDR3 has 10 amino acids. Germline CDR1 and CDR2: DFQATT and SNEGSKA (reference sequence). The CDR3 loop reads CSARRDTQYF. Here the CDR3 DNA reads TGCAGTGCTCGTCGAGATACGCAGTATTTT.

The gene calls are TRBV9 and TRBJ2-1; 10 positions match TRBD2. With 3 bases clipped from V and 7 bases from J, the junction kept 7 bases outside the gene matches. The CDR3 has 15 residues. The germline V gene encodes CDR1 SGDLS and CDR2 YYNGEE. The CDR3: CASSDGLAAWNEQFF. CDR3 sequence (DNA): TGTGCCAGCAGCGACGGACTAGCGGCTTGGAATGAGCAGTTCTTC.

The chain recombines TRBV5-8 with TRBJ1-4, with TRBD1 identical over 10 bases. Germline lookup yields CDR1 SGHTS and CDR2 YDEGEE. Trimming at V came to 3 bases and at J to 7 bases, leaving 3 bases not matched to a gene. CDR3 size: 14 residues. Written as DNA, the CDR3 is TGTGCCAGCAGCTCGGGACAGGGGTCTGAAAAACTGTTTTTT. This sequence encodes CASSSGQGSEKLFF.

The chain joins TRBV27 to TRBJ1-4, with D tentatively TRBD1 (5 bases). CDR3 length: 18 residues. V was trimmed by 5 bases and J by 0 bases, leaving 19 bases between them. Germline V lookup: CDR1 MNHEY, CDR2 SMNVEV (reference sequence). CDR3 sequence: CASSPYSGLTSTNEKLFF. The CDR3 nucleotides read TGTGCCAGCAGTCCTTACTCGGGACTAACTTCAACTAATGAAAAACTGTTTTTT.

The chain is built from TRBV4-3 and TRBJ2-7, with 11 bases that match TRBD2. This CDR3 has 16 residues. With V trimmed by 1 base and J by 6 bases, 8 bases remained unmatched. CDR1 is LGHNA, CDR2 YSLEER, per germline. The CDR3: CASSQAPSGGYVEQYF. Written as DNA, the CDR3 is TGCGCCAGCAGCCAAGCCCCTAGCGGGGGGTATGTCGAGCAGTACTTC.

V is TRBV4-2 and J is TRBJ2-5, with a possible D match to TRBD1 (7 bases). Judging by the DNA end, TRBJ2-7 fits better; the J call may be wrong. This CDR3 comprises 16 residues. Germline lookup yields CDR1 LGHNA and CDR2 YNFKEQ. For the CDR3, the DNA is TGTGCCAGCAGCCAAGAAGGAGGGGGCGGTGGCTACGAGCAGTACTTC. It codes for CASSQEGGGGGYEQYF.

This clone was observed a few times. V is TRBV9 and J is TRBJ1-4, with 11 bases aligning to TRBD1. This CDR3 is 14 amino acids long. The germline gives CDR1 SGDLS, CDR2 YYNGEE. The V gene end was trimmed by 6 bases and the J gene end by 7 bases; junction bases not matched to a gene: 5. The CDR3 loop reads CASNEGQGGEKLFF. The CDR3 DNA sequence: TGTGCCAGCAACGAGGGACAGGGGGGTGAAAAACTGTTTTTT.

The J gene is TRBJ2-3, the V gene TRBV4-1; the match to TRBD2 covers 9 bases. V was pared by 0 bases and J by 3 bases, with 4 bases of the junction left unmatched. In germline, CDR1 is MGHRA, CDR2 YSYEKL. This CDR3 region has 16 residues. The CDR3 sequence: CASSQEAGGRTDTQYF. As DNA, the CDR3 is TGCGCCAGCAGCCAAGAGGCGGGGGGGCGTACAGATACGCAGTATTTT.

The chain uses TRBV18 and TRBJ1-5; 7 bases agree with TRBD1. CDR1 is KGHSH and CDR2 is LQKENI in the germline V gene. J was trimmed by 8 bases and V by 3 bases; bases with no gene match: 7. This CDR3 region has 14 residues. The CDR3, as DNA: TGTGCCAGCTCACCCACAGGGGCGGGTGAGCCCCAGCATTTT. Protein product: CASSPTGAGEPQHF.

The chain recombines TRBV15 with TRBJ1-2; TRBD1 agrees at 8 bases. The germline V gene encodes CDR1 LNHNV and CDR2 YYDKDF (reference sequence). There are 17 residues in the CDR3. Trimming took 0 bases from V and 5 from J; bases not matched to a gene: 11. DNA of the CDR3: TGTGCCACCAGCAGAGATTCCATGCAGGGGGCTATGTATGGCTACACCTTC. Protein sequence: CATSRDSMQGAMYGYTF.

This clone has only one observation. The CDR3 loop is CASSLDQTEAFF. CDR3 DNA: TGCGCCAGCAGCTTGGATCAAACTGAAGCTTTCTTT. The chain uses TRBV5-1 and TRBJ1-1; D call uncertain. V was pared by 0 bases and J by 5 bases, with 5 bases between. The CDR3 runs to 12 residues. Germline CDR1 SGHRS, CDR2 YFSETQ.

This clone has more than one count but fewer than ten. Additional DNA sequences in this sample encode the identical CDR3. The CDR3: CASSETGYEQYF. The CDR3 DNA sequence: TGTGCCAGCAGCGAGACGGGCTACGAGCAGTACTTC. The chain joins TRBV7-9 to TRBJ2-7; no reliable D call. Germline-derived CDR1 and CDR2 are SEHNR and FQNEAQ (reference sequence). This CDR3 is 12 amino acids long. The V gene lost 5 bases and the J gene lost 3 bases, with 8 bases spanning the gap.

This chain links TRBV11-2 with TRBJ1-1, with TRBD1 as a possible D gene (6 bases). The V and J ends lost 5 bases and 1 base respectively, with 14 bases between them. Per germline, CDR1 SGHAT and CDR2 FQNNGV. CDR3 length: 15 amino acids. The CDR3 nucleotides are TGTGCCAGCAGCCCACCGGGACACGAGAACACTGAAGCTTTCTTT. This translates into CASSPPGHENTEAFF.

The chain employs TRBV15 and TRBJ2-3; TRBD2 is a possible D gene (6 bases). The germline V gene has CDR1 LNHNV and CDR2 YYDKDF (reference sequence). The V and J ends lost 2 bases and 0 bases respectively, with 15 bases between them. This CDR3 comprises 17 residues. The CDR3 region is CATSRPTSPISTDTQYF. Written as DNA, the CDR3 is TGTGCCACCAGCAGACCAACTAGCCCAATAAGCACAGATACGCAGTATTTT.

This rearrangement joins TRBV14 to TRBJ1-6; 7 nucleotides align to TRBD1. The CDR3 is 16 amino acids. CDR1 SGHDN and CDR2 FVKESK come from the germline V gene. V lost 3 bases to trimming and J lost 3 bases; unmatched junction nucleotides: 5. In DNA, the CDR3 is TGTGCCAGCAGCCACAGGGGGATCGACTATAATTCACCCCTCCACTTT. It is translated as CASSHRGIDYNSPLHF.

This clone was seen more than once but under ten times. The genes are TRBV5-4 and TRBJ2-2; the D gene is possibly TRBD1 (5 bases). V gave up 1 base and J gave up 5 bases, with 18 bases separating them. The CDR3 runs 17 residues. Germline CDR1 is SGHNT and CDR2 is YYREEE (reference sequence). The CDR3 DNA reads TGTGCCAGCAGCTTGTGGGGCATGGTAGACCCGACCGGGGAGCTGTTTTTT. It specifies CASSLWGMVDPTGELFF.

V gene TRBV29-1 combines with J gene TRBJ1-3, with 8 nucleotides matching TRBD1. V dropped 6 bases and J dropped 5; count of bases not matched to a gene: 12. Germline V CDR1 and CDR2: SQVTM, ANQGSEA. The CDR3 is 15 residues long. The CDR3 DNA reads TGCAGCGTGTTAGTTACCGGGACAGGACGAAACACCATATATTTT. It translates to CSVLVTGTGRNTIYF.

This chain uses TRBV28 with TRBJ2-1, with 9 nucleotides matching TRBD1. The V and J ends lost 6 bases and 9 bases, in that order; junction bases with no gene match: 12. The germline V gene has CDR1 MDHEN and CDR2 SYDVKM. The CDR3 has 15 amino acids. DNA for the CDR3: TGTGCCAGCAGGACGAGACAGGGGGGTACGGGTGAGCAGTTCTTC. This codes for CASRTRQGGTGEQFF.

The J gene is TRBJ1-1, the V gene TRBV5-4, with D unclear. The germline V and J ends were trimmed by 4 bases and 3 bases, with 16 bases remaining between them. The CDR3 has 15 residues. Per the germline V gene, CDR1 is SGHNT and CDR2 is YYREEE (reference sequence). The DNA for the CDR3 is TGTGCCAGCAGCCCCTGGAGTGGGTTCGACACTGAAGCTTTCTTT. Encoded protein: CASSPWSGFDTEAFF.

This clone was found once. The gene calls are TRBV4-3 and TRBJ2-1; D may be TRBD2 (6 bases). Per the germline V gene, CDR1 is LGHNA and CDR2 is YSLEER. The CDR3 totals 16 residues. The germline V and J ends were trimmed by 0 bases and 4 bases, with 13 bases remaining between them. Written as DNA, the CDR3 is TGCGCCAGCAGCCAAGATGTGGGCGGGGCGTACAATGAGCAGTTCTTC. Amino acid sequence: CASSQDVGGAYNEQFF.

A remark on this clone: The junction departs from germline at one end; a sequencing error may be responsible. CDR3 coding DNA: TGTGCTAGCAGCCCCCTAAGGGGGACTAATGAAAAACTGTTTTTT. It specifies CASSPLRGTNEKLFF. The rearrangement uses TRBV7-7 and TRBJ1-4; possibly TRBD1 for D (6 bases). The CDR3 has 15 residues. CDR1 is SSHAT and CDR2 is FNYEAQ in the germline V gene (reference sequence).